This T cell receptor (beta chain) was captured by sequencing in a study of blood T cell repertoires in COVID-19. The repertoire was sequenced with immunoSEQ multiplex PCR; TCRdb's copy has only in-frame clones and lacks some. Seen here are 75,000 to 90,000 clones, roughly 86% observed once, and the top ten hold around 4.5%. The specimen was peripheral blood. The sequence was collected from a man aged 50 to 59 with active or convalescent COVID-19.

CDR3 bases: TGTGCCAGCAGTTTCTACAGCATGAACACTGAAGCTTTCTTT. This encodes CASSFYSMNTEAFF. The V and J genes are TRBV28 and TRBJ1-1; the D is unclear. CDR1 MDHEN and CDR2 SYDVKM come from the germline V gene. V was clipped by 3 bases and J by 0 bases, with 8 bases between them. The CDR3 length is 14 residues.